This T cell receptor (beta chain) was found in a study of tumor-infiltrating lymphocytes in oesophageal squamous cell carcinoma. The sample holds many counts of this clonotype. MiXCR, run by TCRdb on the PCR reads, gives a single entry per CDR3 protein. Of about 12,000 distinct CDR3 sequences in the sample, around half were seen once. CDR3 length: 14 residues. V lost 2 bases to trimming and J lost 2 bases, with 10 bases between them. CDR1 SGHRS and CDR2 YFSETQ come from the germline V gene. V usage is TRBV5-1 and J usage is TRBJ2-5; a possible D gene is TRBD1 (6 bases). Sequenced: esophageal tumor tissue. This receptor was taken from a male donor with esophageal squamous cell carcinoma. DNA of the CDR3: TGCGCCAGCAGCTTAACAGGGAGACAAGAGACCCAGTACTTC. Encoded protein: CASSLTGRQETQYF.